The source of this T cell receptor (beta chain) is a study of CD4 T cells in relation to SARS-CoV-2 and coronaviruses. Profiling relied on immunoSEQ multiplex PCR, and the TCRdb table lists in-frame clones only, not all of them. The data contain approximately 50,000 clones, under 95% of them seen just once; the ten biggest clones take up about 0.4%. The CDR3 consists of 16 residues. V gave up 0 bases and J gave up 0 bases, with 9 bases separating them. The germline V gene encodes CDR1 LNHNV and CDR2 YYDKDF (reference sequence). The sequenced sample was naive CD4+ T cells from PBMCs. As for subset: naive CD4+ T cells isolated by negative enrichment. This TCR came from an adult with COVID-19. The chain joins TRBV15 to TRBJ2-1; tentatively, D is TRBD2 (6 bases). CDR3 loop: CATSRDWRDSYNEQFF. The DNA of the CDR3 is TGTGCCACCAGCAGAGATTGGCGGGACTCCTACAATGAGCAGTTCTTC.